This entry lists 25 T cell receptor beta chains sequenced from one sample in a study of cytomegalovirus exposure and HLA in healthy donors (dated by TCRdb to the late 2010s). Libraries were made using the immunoSEQ multiplex PCR assay. For the multiplex PCR, a mixture combining 60 forward primers for TCR Vbeta segments and 13 reverse primers for TCR Jbeta segments was used. TCRdb holds this immuneACCESS table with in-frame rearrangements only. Some clones are missing; in checked studies, unresolved V genes explain under half, and the rest has no known cause. This sample holds around 180,000 clones; roughly 80% were observed only once. The top ten hold 2.4% of the sample. Sequenced: PBMCs. These receptors were taken from a male donor in good health and CMV-seronegative.

The genes are TRBV19 and TRBJ1-6; tentative D call: TRBD1 (5 bases). Trimming removed 4 bases from V and 6 bases from J, with 10 bases in between. The germline V gene has CDR1 LNHDA and CDR2 SQIVND (reference sequence). The CDR3 contains 14 residues. The CDR3 reads CASSSQGSNSPLHF. As DNA, the CDR3 is TGTGCCAGTAGTAGTCAGGGATCTAATTCACCCCTCCACTTT.

The rearrangement joins TRBV5-1 to TRBJ2-2; 12 bases fit TRBD2. The CDR3 runs to 16 residues. V shed 5 bases, J shed 5 bases, and the junction held 7 bases outside the gene matches. Germline V CDR1 and CDR2: SGHRS, YFSETQ. The CDR3 nucleotides are TGCGCCAGCAGATCAGGACTAGCGGGGAATACCGGGGAGCTGTTTTTT. It codes for CASRSGLAGNTGELFF. Complete variable domain (other parts from reference TRBV5-1 and TRBJ2-2): KAGVTQTPRYLIKTRGQQVTLSCSPISGHRSVSWYQQTPGQGLQFLFEYFSETQRNKGNFPGRFSGRQFSNSRSEMNVSTLELGDSALYLCASRSGLAGNTGELFFGEGSRLTVL.

This chain joins TRBV9 and TRBJ2-7, with 8 bases lining up with TRBD1. J gave up 0 bases and V 3 bases, and 5 bases lay outside the gene matches. CDR1 is SGDLS, CDR2 YYNGEE, per germline. The CDR3 is 15 residues long. CDR3 DNA: TGTGCCAGCAGCGAGGGGACAGGCCTCTCCTACGAGCAGTACTTC. This codes for CASSEGTGLSYEQYF.

The chain employs TRBV14 and TRBJ1-4; unclear D gene. The V end lost 0 bases, the J end lost 4 bases, and 9 bases lay between the germline ends. CDR1 is SGHDN, CDR2 FVKESK, per germline. CDR3 size: 15 residues. CDR3 loop: CASSQEAGVNEKLFF. For the CDR3, the DNA is TGTGCCAGCAGCCAAGAAGCCGGGGTTAATGAAAAACTGTTTTTT.

This chain uses TRBV29-1 with TRBJ1-3; D is unclear. The V and J ends lost 4 bases and 2 bases respectively, with 6 bases between them. The CDR3 has 12 residues. Germline V lookup: CDR1 SQVTM, CDR2 ANQGSEA. This CDR3 reads CSVGLPGNTIYF. As DNA, the CDR3 is TGCAGCGTTGGACTACCTGGAAACACCATATATTTT.

J is TRBJ2-7 and V is TRBV28, with 7 positions matching TRBD1. This CDR3 has 15 amino acids. Germline CDR1 MDHEN, CDR2 SYDVKM. After removal of 7 bases from V and 3 bases from J, the junction contained 12 bases not matched to a gene. The DNA of the CDR3 is TGTGCCAGCACCCTAAGAGGGGGCCCGTACTACGAGCAGTACTTC. The encoded protein is CASTLRGGPYYEQYF.

The CDR3 reads CASSGGTGLGNQPQHF. The CDR3 nucleotides are TGTGCCAGCAGTGGGGGCACAGGGTTAGGCAATCAGCCCCAGCATTTT. The chain carries TRBV6-4 and TRBJ1-5; tentative D call: TRBD1 (6 bases). This CDR3 is 16 amino acids long. V shed 4 bases and J shed 2 bases, with 15 bases lying between them. Germline V CDR1 and CDR2: MRHNA, SNTAGT.

The chain recombines TRBV27 with TRBJ2-5; no clear D. The J call may be in error: the DNA end matches TRBJ2-7 better. Germline V gene lookup returns CDR1 MNHEY and CDR2 SMNVEV (reference sequence). The length of the CDR3 is 10 residues. DNA for the CDR3: TGTGCCAGCGGCAACTACGAGCAGTACTTC. As protein: CASGNYEQYF.

The gene calls are TRBV30 and TRBJ1-6, with 9 nucleotides matching TRBD1. V trimming: 4 bases; J trimming: 0 bases; junction bases outside the gene matches: 7. From germline, CDR1 is GTSNPN and CDR2 SVGIG (reference sequence). The CDR3 runs to 17 residues. The chain's CDR3 is CAWMLPTGGSYNSPLHF. CDR3 nucleotides: TGTGCCTGGATGTTACCGACAGGGGGCTCCTATAATTCACCCCTCCACTTT.

The chain links TRBV6-6 to TRBJ2-1; 8 bases match TRBD2. This CDR3 contains 14 residues. Germline V gene data show CDR1 as MNHNY and CDR2 as SVGAGI (reference sequence). V shed 2 bases and J 3 bases; nucleotides not matched to a gene: 0. The CDR3 DNA is TGTGCCAGCAGTTACCGGGGGGGCTACAATGAGCAGTTCTTC. Translating gives CASSYRGGYNEQFF.

This rearrangement joins TRBV2 to TRBJ2-1; 10 bases align to TRBD2. This CDR3 contains 15 residues. Per germline, CDR1 SNHLY and CDR2 FYNNEI. J was trimmed by 7 bases and V by 7 bases; bases with no gene match: 10. CDR3 nucleotide sequence: TGTGCCAGCATCAAACTAGCGGGGTCCGTTAATGAGCAGTTCTTC. This encodes CASIKLAGSVNEQFF.

The rearrangement links TRBV19 to TRBJ2-7; 8 bases map to TRBD1. V dropped 5 bases and J dropped 3; count of bases not matched to a gene: 3. The CDR3 length is 13 residues. Germline CDR1 and CDR2: LNHDA and SQIVND (reference sequence). The CDR3 loop is CASSVGQGYEQYF. The CDR3 DNA reads TGTGCCAGTAGTGTTGGACAGGGCTACGAGCAGTACTTC.

The chain joins TRBV19 to TRBJ1-1; D ambiguous. The V gene's germline CDR1 is LNHDA and CDR2 SQIVND (reference sequence). Trimming stripped 1 base from V and 3 bases from J, with 24 bases between. The CDR3 consists of 19 residues. The CDR3 DNA reads TGTGCCAGTAGTATAGTGGCGTGGCAGCGGGTTAATATGCACACTGAAGCTTTCTTT. This translates into CASSIVAWQRVNMHTEAFF.

J is TRBJ1-2 and V is TRBV7-9, with 10 bases that match TRBD1. Germline loops: CDR1 SEHNR, CDR2 FQNEAQ (reference sequence). The CDR3 sequence is 15 residues long. Trimming cost V 3 bases and J 3 bases; bases outside gene matches: 4. CDR3 region: CASSFGTGEHYGYTF. CDR3 nucleotide sequence: TGTGCCAGCAGCTTTGGGACAGGGGAACACTATGGCTACACCTTC.

V usage is TRBV4-1 and J usage is TRBJ2-3; the match to TRBD2 covers 13 bases. Germline assignment: CDR1 MGHRA and CDR2 YSYEKL. V lost 0 bases and J lost 6; bases outside the gene matches: 3. This CDR3 has 16 residues. The CDR3 sequence is CASSQELAGGRDTQYF. The CDR3 bases are TGCGCCAGCAGCCAAGAACTAGCGGGGGGGCGTGATACGCAGTATTTT.

The chain couples TRBV9 to TRBJ2-7; perhaps TRBD1 as D (6 bases). The CDR3 is 14 amino acids. Germline V lookup: CDR1 SGDLS, CDR2 YYNGEE. With 0 bases removed from V and 4 bases from J, the gap between germline ends came to 11 bases. CDR3 DNA sequence: TGTGCCAGCAGCGTAGCGGGACACCCATACGAGCAGTACTTC. It specifies CASSVAGHPYEQYF.

In this sample, this clone turned up a few times. This sequence joins TRBV29-1 and TRBJ1-3, with D perhaps TRBD1 (6 bases). The CDR3 length is 14 residues. Between the trimmed V and J ends, which lost 5 bases and 0 bases, there was a span of 11 bases. Germline V gives CDR1 SQVTM, CDR2 ANQGSEA. The CDR3 bases are TGCAGCGTTACGACAGGCCACTCTGGAAACACCATATATTTT. Translating it yields CSVTTGHSGNTIYF.

The V call is TRBV27, the J call TRBJ2-1, with D possibly being TRBD1 (5 bases). Trimming stripped 1 base from V and 9 bases from J, with 10 bases between. This CDR3 region has 13 residues. Looked up from germline, CDR1 is MNHEY and CDR2 is SMNVEV (reference sequence). The CDR3 DNA reads as TGTGCCAGCAGTTTATGGGGCGGACGTGAGCAGTTCTTC. Translated, it gives CASSLWGGREQFF.

The chain has TRBV7-6 and TRBJ2-3; 7 bases map to TRBD2. This CDR3 region has 16 residues. Germline CDR1 is SGHVS and CDR2 is FNYEAQ. V shed 1 base and J 2 bases; nucleotides not matched to a gene: 6. The CDR3 nucleotides are TGTGCCAGCAGCTTAGAACCAGCGGGGAACACAGATACGCAGTATTTT. As protein: CASSLEPAGNTDTQYF.

On this clone itself: The same CDR3 can be traced to other DNA sequences in this sample. The chain uses TRBV7-9 and TRBJ2-5; a weak D match, TRBD2 (6 bases). V dropped 3 bases and J dropped 3 bases, with 8 bases sitting between them. From germline, CDR1 is SEHNR and CDR2 FQNEAQ (reference sequence). This CDR3 is 13 amino acids long. The CDR3 DNA sequence: TGTGCCAGCAGCTTCGGCGGGGAAGAGACCCAGTACTTC. This sequence encodes CASSFGGEETQYF.

This sequence joins TRBV19 and TRBJ1-5; 12 nucleotides agree with TRBD1. CDR1 and CDR2 from the germline V gene are LNHDA and SQIVND (reference sequence). After removal of 9 bases from V and 6 bases from J, the junction contained 12 bases not matched to a gene. This CDR3 is built from 16 residues. The CDR3 DNA follows: TGTGCCAGCAAGACTCCGGGACAGGGGGCCGGTCAGCCCCAGCATTTT. Encoded protein: CASKTPGQGAGQPQHF.

This chain joins TRBV7-2 and TRBJ1-5; a weak D match, TRBD1 (6 bases). This CDR3 is built from 15 residues. V was trimmed by 2 bases and J by 7 bases, leaving 15 bases between them. The germline V gene encodes CDR1 SGHTA and CDR2 FQGNSA. In nucleotides, the CDR3 is TGTGCCAGCAGCTTAAGGGGGAATGGGGTGCAGCCCCAGCATTTT. It translates to CASSLRGNGVQPQHF. Full variable domain (rest looked up from reference TRBV7-2 and TRBJ1-5): GAGVSQSPSNKVTEKGKDVELRCDPISGHTALYWYRQSLGQGLEFLIYFQGNSAPDKSGLPSDRFSAERTGGSVSTLTIQRTQQEDSAVYLCASSLRGNGVQPQHFGDGTRLSIL.

This chain links TRBV7-3 with TRBJ1-1; D remains ambiguous. This CDR3 region has 15 residues. Per the germline V gene, CDR1 is SGHTA and CDR2 is FQGTGA. V shed 2 bases and J shed 1 base, with 11 bases lying between them. CDR3 in DNA: TGTGCCAGCAGCTTAGAGGGCATGGGGAACACTGAAGCTTTCTTT. Translation gives CASSLEGMGNTEAFF. Supplemented by reference TRBV7-3 and TRBJ1-1, the full variable domain reads GAGVSQTPSNKVTEKGKYVELRCDPISGHTALYWYRQSLGQGPEFLIYFQGTGAADDSGLPNDRFFAVRPEGSVSTLKIQRTERGDSAVYLCASSLEGMGNTEAFFGQGTRLTVV.

The chain has TRBV7-3 and TRBJ2-5; 10 bases fit TRBD2. The J segment lost 5 bases and the V segment lost 5 bases, leaving 8 bases of the junction unmatched. Germline CDR1 SGHTA, CDR2 FQGTGA. The CDR3 length is 15 residues. The CDR3 DNA sequence: TGTGCCAGCAGCCCTCGAGCGGGGGGGTTGGAGACCCAGTACTTC. This translates into CASSPRAGGLETQYF.

This clone was seen just once. The chain combines TRBV5-6 with TRBJ2-7; D remains unclear. V gave up 2 bases and J gave up 0 bases, with 9 bases separating them. CDR3 length equals 14 residues. CDR1 is SGHDT, CDR2 YYEEEE, per germline. The CDR3 DNA follows: TGTGCCAGCAGCTTTGTCGGTCCCTCCTACGAGCAGTACTTC. Translating gives CASSFVGPSYEQYF.